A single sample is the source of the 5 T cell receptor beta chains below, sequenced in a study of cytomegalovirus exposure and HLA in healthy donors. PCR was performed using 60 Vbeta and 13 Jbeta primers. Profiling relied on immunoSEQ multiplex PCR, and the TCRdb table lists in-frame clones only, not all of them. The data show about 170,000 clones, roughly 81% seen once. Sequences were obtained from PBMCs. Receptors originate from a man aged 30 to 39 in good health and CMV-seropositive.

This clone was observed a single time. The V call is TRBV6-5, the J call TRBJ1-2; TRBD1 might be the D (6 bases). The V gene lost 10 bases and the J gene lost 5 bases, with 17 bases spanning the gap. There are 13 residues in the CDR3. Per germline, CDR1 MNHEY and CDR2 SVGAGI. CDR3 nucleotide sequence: TGTGCCACCAATACTGGGGGCCGGTATGGCTACACCTTC. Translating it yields CATNTGGRYGYTF.

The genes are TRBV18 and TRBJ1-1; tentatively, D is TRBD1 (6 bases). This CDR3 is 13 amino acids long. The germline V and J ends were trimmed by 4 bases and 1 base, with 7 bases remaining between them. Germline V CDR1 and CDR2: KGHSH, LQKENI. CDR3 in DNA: TGTGCCAGCTCACGGGACAAGAACACTGAAGCTTTCTTT. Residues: CASSRDKNTEAFF.

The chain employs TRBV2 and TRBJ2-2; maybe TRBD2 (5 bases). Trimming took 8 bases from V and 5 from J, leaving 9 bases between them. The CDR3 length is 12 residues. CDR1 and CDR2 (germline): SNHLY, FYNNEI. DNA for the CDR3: TGTGCCAGCTGCCCGGGGACCGGGGAGCTGTTTTTT. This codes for CASCPGTGELFF.

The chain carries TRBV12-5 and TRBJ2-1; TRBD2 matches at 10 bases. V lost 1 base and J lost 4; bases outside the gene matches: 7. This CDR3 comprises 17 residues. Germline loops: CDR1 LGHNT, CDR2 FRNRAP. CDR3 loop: CASGLGAGGPGYNEQFF. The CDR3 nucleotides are TGTGCTAGTGGTTTGGGAGCGGGAGGGCCGGGATACAATGAGCAGTTCTTC.

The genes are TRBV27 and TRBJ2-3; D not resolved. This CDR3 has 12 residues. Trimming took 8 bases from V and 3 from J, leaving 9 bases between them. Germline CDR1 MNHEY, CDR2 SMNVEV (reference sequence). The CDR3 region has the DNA TGTGCCAGCGGCCCCTGGACAGATACGCAGTATTTT. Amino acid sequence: CASGPWTDTQYF.